The 27 T cell receptor beta chains presented below share a single source sample, sequenced in a study of cytomegalovirus exposure and HLA in healthy donors. The study ran its PCR with 60 Vbeta and 13 Jbeta primers. Assay used: immunoSEQ multiplex PCR; TCRdb lists only in-frame clones, some missing. Seen here are 68,000 or so clones, around three quarters observed once, and the top ten hold about 4.1%. The specimen was PBMCs. The receptors originated from a woman aged 25 to 39 in good health and CMV-seronegative.

The chain recombines TRBV28 with TRBJ1-1; no definite D call. From germline, CDR1 is MDHEN and CDR2 SYDVKM. Trimming left V 7 bases short and J 3 bases short, with 12 bases between. The CDR3 totals 13 residues. The CDR3 sequence is CASTSQRYTEAFF. The CDR3 DNA is TGTGCCAGCACCTCCCAGAGGTACACTGAAGCTTTCTTT.

This rearrangement joins TRBV6-5 to TRBJ1-5; D is ambiguous. Germline V gene lookup returns CDR1 MNHEY and CDR2 SVGAGI. The CDR3 runs to 13 residues. Trimming took off 8 bases at V and 3 bases at J, with 11 bases between the two ends. CDR3 sequence (DNA): TGTGCCAGCGGCTCCAGGAACAATCAGCCCCAGCATTTT. It yields the protein CASGSRNNQPQHF.

The sample holds a few counts of this clone. This rearrangement joins TRBV6-1 to TRBJ1-5; the D gene is possibly TRBD1 (5 bases). With 4 bases removed from V and 7 bases from J, the gap between germline ends came to 14 bases. The CDR3 is made up of 14 amino acids. Germline V CDR1 and CDR2: MNHNS, SASEGT. The CDR3 reads CASSVSGRGQPQHF. For the CDR3, the DNA is TGTGCCAGCAGTGTGTCCGGGAGGGGCCAGCCCCAGCATTTT.

This clone was seen a handful of times. V and J are TRBV14 and TRBJ2-7; D gene ambiguous. Trimming removed 3 bases from V and 8 bases from J, with 8 bases in between. The CDR3 sequence is 11 residues long. Per the germline V gene, CDR1 is SGHDN and CDR2 is FVKESK. The chain's CDR3 is CASSHGPQQYF. DNA for the CDR3: TGTGCCAGCAGCCACGGTCCTCAGCAGTACTTC.

The chain links TRBV28 to TRBJ1-2; D is ambiguous. The CDR3 has 13 residues. Trimming shortened V by 2 bases and J by 8 bases, and 12 bases separated the two germline ends. Germline V gene sequence: CDR1 MDHEN, CDR2 SYDVKM. CDR3 sequence: CASSLRGPSGYTF. The CDR3 DNA follows: TGTGCCAGCAGTTTAAGAGGGCCTAGCGGCTACACCTTC.

This chain joins TRBV6-5 and TRBJ1-1; D possibly corresponds to TRBD1 (6 bases). The germline CDR1 and CDR2 sequences are MNHEY and SVGAGI. This CDR3 spans 14 amino acids. V was cut by 2 bases and J by 6 bases, with 13 bases left in between. Here the CDR3 reads CASSYGGREPEAFF. CDR3 bases: TGTGCCAGCAGTTACGGGGGCAGAGAGCCTGAAGCTTTCTTT.

The J gene is TRBJ1-1, the V gene TRBV18; no clear D. Trimming cost V 2 bases and J 5 bases, with 12 bases left between them. The CDR3 extends over 14 amino acids. Germline V gene sequence: CDR1 KGHSH, CDR2 LQKENI. The CDR3 protein is CASSPRDGGTEAFF. The CDR3 DNA is TGTGCCAGCTCACCAAGAGATGGAGGAACTGAAGCTTTCTTT. The full variable domain, with the rest looked up from reference TRBV18 and TRBJ1-1, is NAGVMQNPRHLVRRRGQEARLRCSPMKGHSHVYWYRQLPEEGLKFMVYLQKENIIDESGMPKERFSAEFPKEGPSILRIQQVVRGDSAAYFCASSPRDGGTEAFFGQGTRLTVV.

The V and J genes are TRBV27 and TRBJ1-4; no reliable D call. Germline V lookup: CDR1 MNHEY, CDR2 SMNVEV (reference sequence). The CDR3 runs to 13 residues. Trimming left V 5 bases short and J 1 base short, with 5 bases between. In DNA form, the CDR3 reads TGTGCCAGCAGTCCGCGAACTAATGAAAAACTGTTTTTT. The encoded protein is CASSPRTNEKLFF.

The chain employs TRBV28 and TRBJ2-3; 13 nucleotides match TRBD2. Germline V gene data show CDR1 as MDHEN and CDR2 as SYDVKM. This CDR3 spans 14 amino acids. Unmatched junction bases numbered 5, after V lost 6 bases and J lost 8 bases. The CDR3 DNA sequence: TGTGCCAGCAGGACTAGCGGGGGGCGTAGTACGCAGTATTTT. This translates into CASRTSGGRSTQYF.

The V call is TRBV2, the J call TRBJ1-5, with D possibly being TRBD1 (6 bases). This CDR3 comprises 14 residues. CDR1 is SNHLY, CDR2 FYNNEI, per germline. Trimming stripped 8 bases from V and 8 bases from J, with 19 bases between. CDR3 sequence (DNA): TGTGCCAGCCAAGACAGGAGTGCGATGAAGCCCCAGCATTTT. It yields the protein CASQDRSAMKPQHF.

This chain links TRBV4-1 with TRBJ1-5; 8 positions agree with TRBD1. The germline gives CDR1 MGHRA, CDR2 YSYEKL. CDR3 length: 15 residues. V was clipped by 4 bases and J by 2 bases; unmatched bases: 4. The chain's CDR3 is CASSRQGFGNQPQHF. The CDR3 DNA follows: TGCGCCAGCAGCCGACAGGGGTTCGGCAATCAGCCCCAGCATTTT.

This rearrangement joins TRBV30 to TRBJ1-2, with D possibly matching TRBD1 (6 bases). Germline CDR1 is GTSNPN and CDR2 is SVGIG (reference sequence). The CDR3 spans 12 residues. Between the trimmed V and J ends, which lost 5 bases and 4 bases, there was a span of 11 bases. The CDR3 is CAWDGQPYGYTF. The CDR3 DNA reads as TGTGCCTGGGATGGACAGCCCTATGGCTACACCTTC.

This chain links TRBV29-1 with TRBJ1-2, with D perhaps matching TRBD1 (6 bases). Germline loops: CDR1 SQVTM, CDR2 ANQGSEA. This CDR3 region has 13 residues. V shed 7 bases and J shed 2 bases, with 14 bases lying between them. Here the CDR3 DNA reads TGCAGCGCTCAAAAGGGGGAAAACTATGGCTACACCTTC. The encoded protein is CSAQKGENYGYTF.

Regarding this clone: One end of the junction is discordant with germline, which a read error may explain. This chain connects TRBV10-2 to TRBJ2-7, with 11 bases fitting TRBD2. The germline gives CDR1 WSHSY, CDR2 SAAADI. The CDR3 sequence is 15 residues long. The CDR3 spells CASSESILGTSGSRF. CDR3 DNA: TGCGCCAGCAGTGAGTCCATTCTCGGGACTAGCGGTTCAAGGTTC.

J is TRBJ2-5 and V is TRBV7-9; TRBD2 matches 8 bases. Germline CDR1 SEHNR, CDR2 FQNEAQ (reference sequence). The V and J ends lost 0 bases and 5 bases, in that order; junction bases with no gene match: 5. The CDR3 has 15 residues. The CDR3 loop is CASSLAGTSRETQYF. CDR3 bases: TGTGCCAGCAGCTTAGCCGGGACTAGTCGTGAGACCCAGTACTTC.

The V gene is TRBV7-9, the J gene TRBJ1-1, with D uncertain. V dropped 2 bases and J dropped 4 bases, with 5 bases sitting between them. The CDR3 is 12 amino acids. Germline CDR1 is SEHNR and CDR2 is FQNEAQ (reference sequence). Here the CDR3 DNA reads TGTGCCAGCAGCTTATGGCTCACTGAAGCTTTCTTT. Protein product: CASSLWLTEAFF.

The V gene is TRBV29-1, the J gene TRBJ2-5, with TRBD1 matching over 9 bases. Per germline, CDR1 SQVTM and CDR2 ANQGSEA. This CDR3 comprises 13 residues. Losses at the gene ends were 7 bases for V and 5 bases for J; bases not matched to a gene: 8. The CDR3 DNA follows: TGCAGCGGGGGGACAGGGTATAAGGAGACCCAGTACTTC. Protein: CSGGTGYKETQYF.

This clone was seen once. The junction differs from germline at one of its ends, possibly a read error. CDR3 sequence reads: CASSLNGGQGNEQFF. The CDR3, as DNA: TGTGCTAGCAGCCTAAATGGGGGCCAAGGGAATGAGCAGTTCTTC. J is TRBJ2-1 and V is TRBV7-7, with D tentatively TRBD1 (6 bases). The CDR3 length is 15 residues. In germline, CDR1 is SSHAT, CDR2 FNYEAQ (reference sequence).

The genes are TRBV7-2 and TRBJ2-5; a weak D match, TRBD1 (6 bases). V dropped 4 bases and J dropped 3 bases, with 15 bases sitting between them. The CDR3 consists of 15 residues. Germline V gene data show CDR1 as SGHTA and CDR2 as FQGNSA. CDR3 sequence reads: CASSSRDTSKETQYF. In nucleotides, the CDR3 is TGTGCCAGCAGCTCCCGGGACACCAGTAAAGAGACCCAGTACTTC.

This chain links TRBV30 with TRBJ2-1; D not resolved. CDR3 size: 11 residues. Deletions cut 8 bases from V and 7 bases from J, with 12 bases between. Germline CDR1 is GTSNPN and CDR2 is SVGIG (reference sequence). CDR3: CALGYENEQFF. The CDR3 nucleotides are TGTGCCCTGGGCTATGAGAATGAGCAGTTCTTC.

The chain is built from TRBV7-8 and TRBJ2-7; 10 nucleotides agree with TRBD2. J was trimmed by 6 bases and V by 6 bases; bases with no gene match: 11. CDR1 SGHVS and CDR2 FQNEAQ come from the germline V gene. The CDR3 is 15 residues long. In DNA form, the CDR3 reads TGTGCCAGCAGGTTCAAAGCGGGAGGGCCAGGCGAGCAGTACTTC. This gives the protein CASRFKAGGPGEQYF.

This clone appeared a few times. The chain joins TRBV4-1 to TRBJ2-7; the match to TRBD1 covers 9 bases. Losses at the gene ends were 4 bases for V and 1 base for J; bases not matched to a gene: 5. The CDR3 has 15 amino acids. CDR1 and CDR2 from the germline V gene are MGHRA and YSYEKL. The CDR3, as DNA: TGCGCCAGCAGCCTCGAACAGGGGGCTTCCTACGAGCAGTACTTC. Amino acid sequence: CASSLEQGASYEQYF.

The CDR3 region has the DNA TGTGCCAGCAGCTTGTGGACAGGGAGTAATTCACCCCTCCACTTT. Amino acids: CASSLWTGSNSPLHF. This chain joins TRBV5-6 and TRBJ1-6; 8 bases align to TRBD1. With V trimmed by 1 base and J by 6 bases, 3 bases remained unmatched. CDR3 length equals 15 residues. From germline, CDR1 is SGHDT and CDR2 YYEEEE.

This clone was picked up a small number of times. The chain couples TRBV5-1 to TRBJ2-2, with 7 bases fitting TRBD2. V trimming: 1 base; J trimming: 7 bases; junction bases outside the gene matches: 4. This CDR3 comprises 14 residues. Germline CDR1 SGHRS, CDR2 YFSETQ. CDR3 loop: CASSLQGGDGELFF. The CDR3 DNA is TGCGCCAGCAGCTTGCAGGGAGGGGACGGGGAGCTGTTTTTT.

CDR3 protein: CASSLGDRGTDTQYF. The CDR3 DNA reads as TGCGCCAGCAGCCTGGGGGACAGGGGCACAGATACGCAGTATTTT. The chain couples TRBV4-1 to TRBJ2-3, with 9 nucleotides matching TRBD1. The CDR3 loop spans 15 amino acids. Germline V lookup: CDR1 MGHRA, CDR2 YSYEKL. J was trimmed by 1 base and V by 4 bases; bases with no gene match: 3.

The rearrangement joins TRBV7-2 to TRBJ2-7, with D possibly being TRBD2 (6 bases). The CDR3 is 15 amino acids. Germline V CDR1 and CDR2: SGHTA, FQGNSA. Trimming pared 2 bases from V and 0 bases from J, leaving 11 bases between. The CDR3 sequence: CASSLRVGGSYEQYF. DNA of the CDR3: TGTGCCAGCAGCTTACGGGTGGGAGGCTCCTACGAGCAGTACTTC.

The V and J genes are TRBV28 and TRBJ2-7; 8 nucleotides line up with TRBD1. CDR1 and CDR2 (germline): MDHEN, SYDVKM. The CDR3 runs to 15 residues. V lost 5 bases and J lost 2; bases outside the gene matches: 8. CDR3 in DNA: TGTGCCAGCAGTCCAGGGGGCGGGACACCCTACGAGCAGTACTTC. Protein sequence: CASSPGGGTPYEQYF.